The sequence of this TCR beta chain was determined in a study of type 1 regulatory T cells. Study-wide background: T-allo10 is an in vitro-generated, Tr1-enriched CD4 T cell product specific for alloantigen. Whole-study results and caveats: Type 1 regulatory T cells had a more restricted TCR repertoire than non-type 1 regulatory T cells.

A word on this clonotype: Its target is not known.

One entry per CDR3 protein results from TCRdb running MiXCR on the reads. Altogether fewer than 75,000 distinct CDR3 sequences are present, 49% being singletons, with the ten largest covering 2% to 2.5%. The CDR3 length is 14 residues. Trimming pared 3 bases from V and 4 bases from J, leaving 12 bases between. Germline CDR1 and CDR2: SEHNR and FQNEAQ (reference sequence). This TCR derives from a human donor in good health. The sequencing input was cultured non-Tr1 T cells, either the whole culture or a sorted T cell fraction (not recorded which). The chain couples TRBV7-9 to TRBJ1-1; D is unresolved. The CDR3 loop reads CASSFGQASTEAFF. CDR3 in DNA: TGTGCCAGCAGCTTTGGGCAGGCCAGCACTGAAGCTTTCTTT.